These T cell receptor beta chains were read from a single sample in a study of post-analysis software for immune sequencing data. One entry per CDR3 protein results from TCRdb running MiXCR on the PCR reads. Among approximately 630,000 distinct CDR3 sequences listed, approximately 59% were seen once. Sequenced input: blood. These receptors all stem from a girl aged 2 to 9 with multiple sclerosis. Both conserved end residues are part of each CDR3. The order of the fields is V gene, clone size, D gene, J gene, CDR3 length, CDR3 DNA, CDR3 protein. The D gene is left open where the match is weak. Clone size, where shown, is once, few, many, or a class for clones that have expanded.

v_call: TRBV29-1; clone_size: -; d_call: TRBD1; j_call: TRBJ2-1; cdr3_length: 13; cdr3_nt: TGCAGCGGGCGACAGGGTTCCTTAAGGGAGCAGTTCTTC; cdr3_aa: CSGRQGSLREQFF
v_call: TRBV15; clone_size: -; d_call: -; j_call: TRBJ2-3; cdr3_length: 14; cdr3_nt: TGTGCCACCAGCAGACAAAGGCCCCCAGATACGCAGTATTTT; cdr3_aa: CATSRQRPPDTQYF
v_call: TRBV10-3; clone_size: -; d_call: -; j_call: TRBJ2-7; cdr3_length: 13; cdr3_nt: TGTGCCATCAGTGAGTTGGCTGGGGCCGAGCAGTACTTC; cdr3_aa: CAISELAGAEQYF
v_call: TRBV20-1; clone_size: -; d_call: -; j_call: TRBJ1-5; cdr3_length: 18; cdr3_nt: TGCAGTGCTAGAGACGGGGGGAGGGGCGGTCCTTGGGGTCAGCCCCAGCATTTT; cdr3_aa: CSARDGGRGGPWGQPQHF
v_call: TRBV27; clone_size: -; d_call: -; j_call: TRBJ2-7; cdr3_length: 14; cdr3_nt: TGTGCCAGCAGTTTAGTGTTCGGAGGGACCGAGCAGTACTTC; cdr3_aa: CASSLVFGGTEQYF
v_call: TRBV6-5; clone_size: few; d_call: -; j_call: TRBJ2-5; cdr3_length: 11; cdr3_nt: TGTGCCAGCAGTGCCCGGGAGACCCAGTACTTC; cdr3_aa: CASSARETQYF
v_call: TRBV5-6; clone_size: -; d_call: TRBD2; j_call: TRBJ2-1; cdr3_length: 15; cdr3_nt: TGTGCCAGCAGCTTCCCGGGAGGGACATACAATGAGCAGTTCTTC; cdr3_aa: CASSFPGGTYNEQFF
v_call: TRBV2; clone_size: few; d_call: -; j_call: TRBJ2-1; cdr3_length: 10; cdr3_nt: TGTGCCAGCAGTGTACATGAGCAGTTCTTC; cdr3_aa: CASSVHEQFF
v_call: TRBV24-1; clone_size: -; d_call: -; j_call: TRBJ2-3; cdr3_length: 20; cdr3_nt: TGTGCCACCAGTGATCCCACCCCTCGGACTAGCAGGGGGCAAAGGGATACGCAGTATTTT; cdr3_aa: CATSDPTPRTSRGQRDTQYF
v_call: TRBV18; clone_size: once; d_call: TRBD1; j_call: TRBJ2-7; cdr3_length: 18; cdr3_nt: TGTGCCAGCTCACCACAAACCCCAGGGACAGGGGGTTACTACGAGCAGTACTTC; cdr3_aa: CASSPQTPGTGGYYEQYF
v_call: TRBV18; clone_size: -; d_call: -; j_call: TRBJ2-5; cdr3_length: 12; cdr3_nt: TGTGCCAGCTCACCGTCCAGTGAGACCCAGTACTTC; cdr3_aa: CASSPSSETQYF
v_call: TRBV10-1; clone_size: few; d_call: -; j_call: TRBJ2-3; cdr3_length: 14; cdr3_nt: TGCGCCAGCAGTGATCCCGGCTTCACAGATACGCAGTATTTT; cdr3_aa: CASSDPGFTDTQYF
v_call: TRBV20-1; clone_size: -; d_call: TRBD2; j_call: TRBJ2-5; cdr3_length: 13; cdr3_nt: TGCAGTGCTAGACTAGCGGGGACCGAGACCCAGTACTTC; cdr3_aa: CSARLAGTETQYF
v_call: TRBV29-1; clone_size: -; d_call: -; j_call: TRBJ1-1; cdr3_length: 14; cdr3_nt: TGCAGCGTTGAATCGGGGCCTCCGAACACTGAAGCTTTCTTT; cdr3_aa: CSVESGPPNTEAFF
v_call: TRBV3-1; clone_size: -; d_call: TRBD2; j_call: TRBJ2-1; cdr3_length: 14; cdr3_nt: TGTGCCAGCAGCCGAGCGGGAGGGGGGAATGAGCAGTTCTTC; cdr3_aa: CASSRAGGGNEQFF
v_call: TRBV12-3/TRBV12-4; clone_size: once; d_call: -; j_call: TRBJ1-1; cdr3_length: 15; cdr3_nt: TGTGCCAGCAGCGTCCTTCAGGGTCTCAGCACTGAAGCTTTCTTT; cdr3_aa: CASSVLQGLSTEAFF
v_call: TRBV6-5; clone_size: -; d_call: -; j_call: TRBJ2-5; cdr3_length: 15; cdr3_nt: TGTGCCAGCAGTTACTCGTACAGACTCCAAGAGACCCAGTACTTC; cdr3_aa: CASSYSYRLQETQYF
v_call: TRBV7-2; clone_size: once; d_call: -; j_call: TRBJ2-7; cdr3_length: 14; cdr3_nt: TGTGCCAGCAGCGCAAATCCAAGCAGCTACGAGCAGTACTTC; cdr3_aa: CASSANPSSYEQYF
v_call: TRBV9; clone_size: -; d_call: -; j_call: TRBJ2-5; cdr3_length: 13; cdr3_nt: TGTGCCAGCAGCGTAGCTGACCAGGAGACCCAGTACTTC; cdr3_aa: CASSVADQETQYF
v_call: TRBV20-1; clone_size: -; d_call: -; j_call: TRBJ2-5; cdr3_length: 15; cdr3_nt: TGCAGTGCTACACCTCTAGGGGGGCCGGGGGAGACCCAGTACTTC; cdr3_aa: CSATPLGGPGETQYF
v_call: TRBV18; clone_size: -; d_call: TRBD1; j_call: TRBJ2-1; cdr3_length: 15; cdr3_nt: TGTGCCAGCTCACGCGGGACAGGGGACGATAATGAGCAGTTCTTC; cdr3_aa: CASSRGTGDDNEQFF
v_call: TRBV5-1; clone_size: -; d_call: -; j_call: TRBJ2-3; cdr3_length: 14; cdr3_nt: TGCGCCAGCAGGAGGGCGGCCCAGGAAGATACGCAGTATTTT; cdr3_aa: CASRRAAQEDTQYF
v_call: TRBV6-5; clone_size: -; d_call: -; j_call: TRBJ1-1; cdr3_length: 13; cdr3_nt: TGTGCCAGCAGGGTGGACCCCAAAACGTCAGCTTTCTTT; cdr3_aa: CASRVDPKTSAFF
v_call: TRBV20-1; clone_size: -; d_call: -; j_call: TRBJ2-5; cdr3_length: 14; cdr3_nt: TGCAGTGCTAGATTCCCGGGGGCCCAAGAGACCCAGTACTTC; cdr3_aa: CSARFPGAQETQYF
v_call: TRBV6-5; clone_size: -; d_call: TRBD1; j_call: TRBJ2-3; cdr3_length: 14; cdr3_nt: TGTGCCAGCAGTTACGACAGGGCTGGAGATACGCAGTATTTT; cdr3_aa: CASSYDRAGDTQYF
v_call: TRBV6-2/TRBV6-3; clone_size: -; d_call: -; j_call: TRBJ2-1; cdr3_length: 14; cdr3_nt: TGTGCCAGCAGTTACGGTACTCAAGGCAATGAGCAGTTCTTC; cdr3_aa: CASSYGTQGNEQFF
v_call: TRBV29-1; clone_size: -; d_call: TRBD1; j_call: TRBJ2-6; cdr3_length: 16; cdr3_nt: TGCAGCGTTGACATGGGACAGGGGACCGGGGCCAACGTCCTGACTTTC; cdr3_aa: CSVDMGQGTGANVLTF
v_call: TRBV5-1; clone_size: few; d_call: TRBD2; j_call: TRBJ2-3; cdr3_length: 14; cdr3_nt: TGCGCCAGCAGCTCCGGACTAGCGGGAATGGCGCAGTATTTT; cdr3_aa: CASSSGLAGMAQYF
v_call: TRBV11-2; clone_size: few; d_call: -; j_call: TRBJ2-7; cdr3_length: 13; cdr3_nt: TGTGCCAGCAGCGCACGGACACACTACGAGCAGTACTTC; cdr3_aa: CASSARTHYEQYF
v_call: TRBV7-2; clone_size: few; d_call: TRBD2; j_call: TRBJ2-5; cdr3_length: 15; cdr3_nt: TGTGCCAGCAGCTCAGCGGGACGTAGACAAGAGACCCAGTACTTC; cdr3_aa: CASSSAGRRQETQYF
v_call: TRBV11-2; clone_size: -; d_call: -; j_call: TRBJ1-1; cdr3_length: 14; cdr3_nt: TGTGCCAGCAGCTTAGATGCGGGCAGGGGAGGCGCTTTCTTT; cdr3_aa: CASSLDAGRGGAFF
v_call: TRBV5-1; clone_size: many; d_call: TRBD2; j_call: TRBJ2-1; cdr3_length: 12; cdr3_nt: TGCGCCAGCAGAAGGAGGGAGGGTGAGCAGTTCTTC; cdr3_aa: CASRRREGEQFF
v_call: TRBV5-1; clone_size: -; d_call: TRBD2; j_call: TRBJ2-5; cdr3_length: 17; cdr3_nt: TGCGCCAGCAGCCTGGAAAGGCTAGCGGGGACTCAAGAGACCCAGTACTTC; cdr3_aa: CASSLERLAGTQETQYF
v_call: TRBV20-1; clone_size: -; d_call: TRBD2; j_call: TRBJ2-5; cdr3_length: 15; cdr3_nt: TGCAGTGCTCCTTGGGGAGCGGGGGATCAAGAGACCCAGTACTTC; cdr3_aa: CSAPWGAGDQETQYF
v_call: TRBV29-1; clone_size: once; d_call: TRBD1; j_call: TRBJ1-1; cdr3_length: 13; cdr3_nt: TGCAGCGTTGAGGGGACAGGAAACACTGAAGCTTTCTTT; cdr3_aa: CSVEGTGNTEAFF
v_call: TRBV9; clone_size: -; d_call: -; j_call: TRBJ1-1; cdr3_length: 12; cdr3_nt: TGTGCCAGCAGGAGGGGGGCCACTGAAGCTTTCTTT; cdr3_aa: CASRRGATEAFF
v_call: TRBV6-5; clone_size: -; d_call: -; j_call: TRBJ2-5; cdr3_length: 11; cdr3_nt: TGTGCCGTCAGGGGTGGGGAGACCCAGTACTTC; cdr3_aa: CAVRGGETQYF
v_call: TRBV25-1; clone_size: -; d_call: -; j_call: TRBJ2-6; cdr3_length: 15; cdr3_nt: TGTGCCAGCAGTGAAGACGACTCTGGGGCCAACGTCCTGACTTTC; cdr3_aa: CASSEDDSGANVLTF
v_call: TRBV18; clone_size: -; d_call: -; j_call: TRBJ2-7; cdr3_length: 14; cdr3_nt: TGTGCCAGCTCACCGCGGCCAATGCCCTACGAGCAGTACTTC; cdr3_aa: CASSPRPMPYEQYF
v_call: TRBV6-6; clone_size: -; d_call: -; j_call: TRBJ1-2; cdr3_length: 14; cdr3_nt: TGTGCCAGCAGCCCCGGTTTGCCCAAGGACGGCTACACCTTC; cdr3_aa: CASSPGLPKDGYTF
v_call: TRBV7-9; clone_size: -; d_call: -; j_call: TRBJ2-7; cdr3_length: 15; cdr3_nt: TGTGCCAGGACGACTAAACGGAGGCAACCCTACGAGCAGTACTTC; cdr3_aa: CARTTKRRQPYEQYF
v_call: TRBV18; clone_size: -; d_call: -; j_call: TRBJ1-1; cdr3_length: 12; cdr3_nt: TGTGCCAGCTCAACGGGAGTCACTGAAGCTTTCTTT; cdr3_aa: CASSTGVTEAFF
v_call: TRBV7-2; clone_size: -; d_call: TRBD1; j_call: TRBJ1-1; cdr3_length: 18; cdr3_nt: TGTGCCAGCAGCCAAGGCTTCAGGGGGCCCTTAATGAACACTGAAGCTTTCTTT; cdr3_aa: CASSQGFRGPLMNTEAFF
v_call: TRBV15; clone_size: few; d_call: -; j_call: TRBJ2-1; cdr3_length: 13; cdr3_nt: TGTGCCACCAGCAGAGACAGGGTCTATGAGCAGTTCTTC; cdr3_aa: CATSRDRVYEQFF
v_call: TRBV27; clone_size: -; d_call: -; j_call: TRBJ1-1; cdr3_length: 13; cdr3_nt: TGTGCCAGCAGTAGGAGCGACGGCTCAGAAGCTTTCTTT; cdr3_aa: CASSRSDGSEAFF
v_call: TRBV25-1; clone_size: -; d_call: -; j_call: TRBJ1-5; cdr3_length: 15; cdr3_nt: TGTGCCAGCAGTGAAGGAGCCGAAGTTAATCAGCCCCAGCATTTT; cdr3_aa: CASSEGAEVNQPQHF
v_call: TRBV12-3/TRBV12-4; clone_size: -; d_call: TRBD2; j_call: TRBJ2-7; cdr3_length: 12; cdr3_nt: TGTGCCAGCGGGCGGGGGGCGCAAGAGCAGTACTTC; cdr3_aa: CASGRGAQEQYF
v_call: TRBV2; clone_size: -; d_call: -; j_call: TRBJ1-1; cdr3_length: 13; cdr3_nt: TGTGCCAGCAAGGGAGGCCTGACGCTTGGAGCTTTCTTT; cdr3_aa: CASKGGLTLGAFF
v_call: TRBV4-2; clone_size: -; d_call: -; j_call: TRBJ1-5; cdr3_length: 19; cdr3_nt: TGTGCCAGCAGCCAAGTGGCAGCCTCCGACCAGGGACGCAGTCAGCCCCAGCATTTT; cdr3_aa: CASSQVAASDQGRSQPQHF
v_call: TRBV4-1; clone_size: -; d_call: TRBD1; j_call: TRBJ2-7; cdr3_length: 15; cdr3_nt: TGCGCCAGCAGCCCAGGGGGTATTGCGGGCTACGAGCAGTACTTC; cdr3_aa: CASSPGGIAGYEQYF
v_call: TRBV7-3; clone_size: -; d_call: -; j_call: TRBJ2-7; cdr3_length: 15; cdr3_nt: TGTGCCAGCAGCTTATTTGGGCGGGTAGACTACGAGCAGTACTTC; cdr3_aa: CASSLFGRVDYEQYF
v_call: TRBV5-1; clone_size: -; d_call: -; j_call: TRBJ1-2; cdr3_length: 14; cdr3_nt: TGCGCCAGCAGCTTGGCAGACCCCCACTATGGCTACACCTTC; cdr3_aa: CASSLADPHYGYTF
v_call: TRBV12-3/TRBV12-4; clone_size: -; d_call: TRBD2; j_call: TRBJ2-4; cdr3_length: 15; cdr3_nt: TGTGCCAGCAGCCCAGATCGGGACTACAAAAACATTCAGTACTTC; cdr3_aa: CASSPDRDYKNIQYF
v_call: TRBV29-1; clone_size: -; d_call: -; j_call: TRBJ2-7; cdr3_length: 16; cdr3_nt: TGCAGCGTTGAAGGCGGAAGGAGGGGTATCGCCTACGAGCAGTACTTC; cdr3_aa: CSVEGGRRGIAYEQYF
v_call: TRBV3-1; clone_size: -; d_call: TRBD1; j_call: TRBJ1-1; cdr3_length: 14; cdr3_nt: TGTGCCAGCAGTTCCGGACAGGGACTCACTGAAGCTTTCTTT; cdr3_aa: CASSSGQGLTEAFF
v_call: TRBV7-3; clone_size: -; d_call: -; j_call: TRBJ1-1; cdr3_length: 14; cdr3_nt: TGTGCCAGCGCGGGCGACGACGTGATCACTGAAGCTTTCTTT; cdr3_aa: CASAGDDVITEAFF
v_call: TRBV20-1; clone_size: -; d_call: -; j_call: TRBJ1-2; cdr3_length: 13; cdr3_nt: TGCAGTGCTAGAGACGGCGCCGATGGGGGCTACACCTTC; cdr3_aa: CSARDGADGGYTF
v_call: TRBV7-9; clone_size: few; d_call: -; j_call: TRBJ1-2; cdr3_length: 13; cdr3_nt: TGTGCCAGCAGCCCAGGGAACCCCGGGGCCTACACCTTC; cdr3_aa: CASSPGNPGAYTF
v_call: TRBV10-2; clone_size: -; d_call: TRBD1; j_call: TRBJ2-7; cdr3_length: 14; cdr3_nt: TGCGCCAGCAGTGCAGGACAGGGTGTCGACGAGCAGTACTTC; cdr3_aa: CASSAGQGVDEQYF